This is a list of T cell receptor beta chains from one sample in a study of blood T cells in healthy people across ages. MiXCR, run by TCRdb on the 5' RACE reads, gives a single entry per CDR3 protein. The repertoire holds fewer than 2,000,000 distinct CDR3 sequences, with 35% to 50% as singletons. The source material was blood. The origin of the receptors is a human donor in good health. CDR3s include the opening cysteine and the closing phenylalanine or tryptophan. Each record gives: clone size, J gene, D gene, V gene, CDR3 DNA, CDR3 protein. A D gene is named only where the DNA matches it firmly. Clone size is shown for a subset of rows, as once, few, many or a class of expanded clone.

NA TRBJ1-2 TRBD1 TRBV20-1 TGCAGTGCCCTGGACAGGGGGTTCTATGGCTACACCTTC CSALDRGFYGYTF
NA TRBJ2-2 TRBD2 TRBV5-1 TGCGCCAGCACCTCCCTTGGGGGGGTTACCACCGGGGAGCTGTTTTTT CASTSLGGVTTGELFF
NA TRBJ1-1 TRBD1 TRBV10-3 TGTGCCATCAGTGAGGAGGGGGCAGTGACTGAAGCTTTCTTT CAISEEGAVTEAFF
few TRBJ2-5 TRBD2 TRBV7-2 TGTGCCAGCAGCCCGACTAGCGGGCTGTACCAAGAGACCCAGTACTTC CASSPTSGLYQETQYF
few TRBJ1-5 NA TRBV24-1 TGTGCCACCAGTGACTACCTAGGAAATCAGCCCCAGCATTTT CATSDYLGNQPQHF
few TRBJ1-1 NA TRBV6-5 TGTGCCAGCAGTTACTCGATAGTGGGGGCTACTGAAGCTTTCTTT CASSYSIVGATEAFF
few TRBJ2-5 TRBD1 TRBV29-1 TGCAGCGCCGGGACAGGGGAAGAGACCCAGTACTTC CSAGTGEETQYF
NA TRBJ1-4 TRBD1 TRBV29-1 TGCAGCGTTTATACAGGGGTTGAAAAACTGTTTTTT CSVYTGVEKLFF
few TRBJ2-1 TRBD2 TRBV4-3 TGCGCCAGCAGCCAAGAAACGGGGGGAGTGAAGTTCTTC CASSQETGGVKFF
NA TRBJ1-2 NA TRBV24-1 TGTGCCACCAGTGATCCGATTCGAGGGAGCGTATCTTCTGGCTACACCTTC CATSDPIRGSVSSGYTF
NA TRBJ1-4 NA TRBV19 TGTGCCAGTAGTATAGGGGCCCGATCCGGTGAAAAACTGTTTTTT CASSIGARSGEKLFF
few TRBJ2-7 NA TRBV6-2/TRBV6-3 TGTGCCAGCAGTCCCGGGTCCCACTACGAGCAGTACTTC CASSPGSHYEQYF
few TRBJ2-1 NA TRBV18 TGTGCCAGCTCACCATGGCCGGGTCAAGCGCGAGATGAGCAGTTCTTC CASSPWPGQARDEQFF
NA TRBJ2-1 TRBD2 TRBV4-2 TGTGCCAGCAGCCAAGACTTGCGGGGGGGGATTTACAATGAGCAGTTCTTC CASSQDLRGGIYNEQFF
NA TRBJ2-5 NA TRBV3-1 TGTGCCAGCAGCCAAGATTCCGTGGCGCTGGAGACCCAGTACTTC CASSQDSVALETQYF
NA TRBJ1-6 NA TRBV28 TGTGCCAGCAGCCTGACCGAGAGGCCCCTCCACTTT CASSLTERPLHF
many TRBJ2-7 TRBD1 TRBV27 TGTGCCAGCAGTCTCACCGGACAGGGGTTCTACGAGCAGTACTTC CASSLTGQGFYEQYF
NA TRBJ2-7 NA TRBV7-2 TGTGCCAGCAGCCGCCCTCCCGATGGGGTATACGAGCAGTACTTC CASSRPPDGVYEQYF
NA TRBJ2-3 TRBD1 TRBV5-1 TGCGCCAGCAGCGAGGGACAGGGAAACACAGATACGCAGTATTTT CASSEGQGNTDTQYF
NA TRBJ2-1 TRBD1 TRBV7-2 TGTGCCAGCAGAGACCGGGGACAGACCAACAATGAGCAGTTCTTC CASRDRGQTNNEQFF
few TRBJ2-3 NA TRBV28 TGTGCCAGCAGTTTATCAGGGATGACAGATACGCAGTATTTT CASSLSGMTDTQYF
NA TRBJ2-1 TRBD2 TRBV11-1 TGTGCCAGCAGCTTCCTGCGGGGGGTTTACAATGAGCAGTTCTTC CASSFLRGVYNEQFF
NA TRBJ2-7 NA TRBV27 TGTGCCAGCAGTTTATCCGCAGGGTGGTACGAGCAGTACTTC CASSLSAGWYEQYF
NA TRBJ1-5 TRBD1 TRBV20-1 TGCAGTGCTAGTAGTGACAGGGAAGAATGGGATCAGCCCCAGCATTTT CSASSDREEWDQPQHF
NA TRBJ2-1 NA TRBV6-5 TGTGCCAGCACCCGGGACACGAAGGAGGCTGAGCAGTTCTTC CASTRDTKEAEQFF
NA TRBJ1-2 NA TRBV25-1 TGTGCCAGCAGTGAATTAAACCCTGATCAGGGGAGAGGTGGCTACACCTTC CASSELNPDQGRGGYTF
NA TRBJ2-1 NA TRBV3-1 TGTGCCAGCAGCCAAGATCCGACCTACAATGAGCAGTTCTTC CASSQDPTYNEQFF
many TRBJ2-7 TRBD1 TRBV28 TGTGCCAGCAGTTGGACAGGGGGCTACGAGCAGTACTTC CASSWTGGYEQYF
NA TRBJ1-5 NA TRBV12-5 TGTGCTAGTGGTTTGGCCAATCAGCCCCAGCATTTT CASGLANQPQHF
NA TRBJ1-2 NA TRBV12-3/TRBV12-4 TGTGCCAGCAGGTTCAGGCGCTCTAGCTATGGCTACACCTTC CASRFRRSSYGYTF
once TRBJ1-1 TRBD1 TRBV12-3/TRBV12-4 TGTGCCAGCACCGACAGGGGGATTGTGGTGAACACTGAAGCTTTCTTT CASTDRGIVVNTEAFF
few TRBJ2-1 NA TRBV11-2 TGTGCCAGCAGCCTCAGATGGGGGGCCGTTTGGAATGAGCAGTTCTTC CASSLRWGAVWNEQFF
NA TRBJ2-1 TRBD1 TRBV6-6 TGTGCCAGTGGGACAGGGAGCTATGAGCAGTTCTTC CASGTGSYEQFF
few TRBJ2-3 NA TRBV6-5 TGTGCCAGCAGTTACGATTCTACTAGGAACACAGATACGCAGTATTTT CASSYDSTRNTDTQYF
once TRBJ1-2 NA TRBV7-2 TGTGCCAGCAGCGGCGACATCTTCACCTATGGCTACACCTTC CASSGDIFTYGYTF
NA TRBJ2-5 TRBD2 TRBV20-1 TGCAGTGCTGGAAGCGGGGGTGTCGGGGAGACCCAGTACTTC CSAGSGGVGETQYF
NA TRBJ2-5 NA TRBV7-2 TGTGCCAGCATTGGTACCGGGACGCAAGAACAAGAGACCCAGTACTTC CASIGTGTQEQETQYF
NA TRBJ1-2 NA TRBV6-2/TRBV6-3 TGTGCCAGCCGTGACCGCCGCTCGGATGGCTACACCTTC CASRDRRSDGYTF
NA TRBJ1-4 NA TRBV11-2 TGTGCCAGCAGCTCCAACCTCGGGGGGTATAATGAAAAACTGTTTTTT CASSSNLGGYNEKLFF
NA TRBJ2-1 NA TRBV7-6 TGTGCCAGCAGCTTAGGAACCCTCCTCGGAGGGATCGTAGTCAATGAGCAGTTCTTC CASSLGTLLGGIVVNEQFF
NA TRBJ1-2 NA TRBV6-1 TGTGCCAGCAGTGAAGGGTTCTCCTATGGCTACACCTTC CASSEGFSYGYTF
NA TRBJ2-7 NA TRBV6-5 TGTGCCAGCAGTTACTCGAGACAGGTCGACGAGCAGTACTTC CASSYSRQVDEQYF
NA TRBJ2-6 NA TRBV28 TGTGCCAGCGGTGACTGGGCATTGCTCTCTGGGGCCAACGTCCTGACTTTC CASGDWALLSGANVLTF
NA TRBJ1-1 NA TRBV4-2 TGTGCCAGCAGCCAATTTGGGGGACGTCTCAACACTGAAGCTTTCTTT CASSQFGGRLNTEAFF
NA TRBJ2-5 NA TRBV7-9 TGTGCCAGCAGCTTGGGGCAACCGGGCCAGACCCAGTACTTC CASSLGQPGQTQYF